The following is a T cell receptor (beta chain) sequence with its context. As yet, its antigen is unknown. The data belong to a study of cytomegalovirus exposure and HLA in healthy donors. Findings and limits, study-wide: A later analysis linked a missense variant in DCLRE1C to the trimming of TCR beta V and J genes.

Samples came from healthy bone marrow donors. 13 Jbeta primers and 60 Vbeta primers were used for the PCR. Clones were sequenced by immunoSEQ multiplex PCR, and TCRdb holds only the in-frame ones, with some missing. The profile covers roughly 100,000 clones, with approximately 82% appearing a single time and 2.5% to 3% taken by the ten largest. Germline values: CDR1 LNHDA, CDR2 SQIVND (reference sequence). V was clipped by 2 bases and J by 8 bases; unmatched bases: 6. This CDR3 has 16 residues. This TCR was sampled from a man aged 35 to 55 in good health and CMV-seronegative. The sequenced sample consisted of PBMCs. The genes are TRBV19 and TRBJ1-6; 10 bases are shared with TRBD1. In DNA form, the CDR3 reads TGTGCCAGTAGTATACCTGGGACAGGGGACCATTCACCCCTCCACTTT. Its protein product is CASSIPGTGDHSPLHF.